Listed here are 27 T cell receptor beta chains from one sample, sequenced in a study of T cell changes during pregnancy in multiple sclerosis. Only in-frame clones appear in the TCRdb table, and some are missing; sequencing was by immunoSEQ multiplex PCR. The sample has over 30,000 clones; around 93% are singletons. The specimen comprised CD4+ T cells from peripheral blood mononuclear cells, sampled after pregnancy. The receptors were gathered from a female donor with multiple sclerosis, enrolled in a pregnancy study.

This CDR3 is CASSSGTSNVQYF. The CDR3 region has the DNA TGTGCCAGCAGCTCCGGGACTAGCAATGTGCAGTACTTC. V is TRBV7-2 and J is TRBJ2-7, with 9 bases fitting TRBD2. This CDR3 has 13 amino acids. The ends lost 4 bases at V and 9 bases at J; junction bases unmatched: 7. CDR1 and CDR2 (germline): SGHTA, FQGNSA.

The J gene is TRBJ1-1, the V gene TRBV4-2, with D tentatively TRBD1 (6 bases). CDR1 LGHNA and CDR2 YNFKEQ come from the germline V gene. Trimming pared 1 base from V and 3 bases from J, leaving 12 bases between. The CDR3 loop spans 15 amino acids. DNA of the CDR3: TGTGCCAGCAGCCAAGGTACAGGGAGGGACACTGAAGCTTTCTTT. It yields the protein CASSQGTGRDTEAFF.

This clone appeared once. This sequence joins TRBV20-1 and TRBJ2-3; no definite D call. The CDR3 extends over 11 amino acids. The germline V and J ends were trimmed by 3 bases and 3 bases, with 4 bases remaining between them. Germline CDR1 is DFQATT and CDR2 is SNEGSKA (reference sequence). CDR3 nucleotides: TGCAGTGCTAGCGGGACAGATACGCAGTATTTT. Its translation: CSASGTDTQYF.

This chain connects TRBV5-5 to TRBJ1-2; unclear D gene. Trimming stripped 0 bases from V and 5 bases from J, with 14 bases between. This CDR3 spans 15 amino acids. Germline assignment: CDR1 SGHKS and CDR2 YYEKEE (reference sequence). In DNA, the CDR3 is TGTGCCAGCAGCTTGGCTAGAGCAACGCTATATGGCTACACCTTC. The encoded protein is CASSLARATLYGYTF.

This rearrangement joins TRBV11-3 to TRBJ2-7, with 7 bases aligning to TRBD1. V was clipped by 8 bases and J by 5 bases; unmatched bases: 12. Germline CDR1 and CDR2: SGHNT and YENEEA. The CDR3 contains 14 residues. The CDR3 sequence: CASSQGDRRNEQYF. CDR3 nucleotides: TGTGCCAGCTCTCAGGGGGACCGACGTAACGAGCAGTACTTC.

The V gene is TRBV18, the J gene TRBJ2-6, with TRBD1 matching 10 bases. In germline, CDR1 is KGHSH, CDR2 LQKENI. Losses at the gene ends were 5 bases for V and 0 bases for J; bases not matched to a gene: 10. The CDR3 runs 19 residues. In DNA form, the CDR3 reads TGTGCCAGCTCAACCCTCGGGACAGGGGATCTCTCTGGGGCCAACGTCCTGACTTTC. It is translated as CASSTLGTGDLSGANVLTF.

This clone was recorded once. DNA of the CDR3: TGTGCCAGTAGTATTTGGGGGCAAGATGAAGCTTTCTTT. It codes for CASSIWGQDEAFF. The chain recombines TRBV19 with TRBJ1-1, with TRBD1 as a possible D gene (6 bases). Trimming pared 3 bases from V and 7 bases from J, leaving 12 bases between. Germline V gene lookup returns CDR1 LNHDA and CDR2 SQIVND (reference sequence). CDR3 length equals 13 residues.

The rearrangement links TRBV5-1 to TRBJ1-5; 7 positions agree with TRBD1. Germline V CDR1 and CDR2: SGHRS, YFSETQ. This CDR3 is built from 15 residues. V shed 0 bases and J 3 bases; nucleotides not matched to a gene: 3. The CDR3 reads CASSLEGQDNQPQHF. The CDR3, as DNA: TGCGCCAGCAGCTTGGAAGGACAGGACAATCAGCCCCAGCATTTT.

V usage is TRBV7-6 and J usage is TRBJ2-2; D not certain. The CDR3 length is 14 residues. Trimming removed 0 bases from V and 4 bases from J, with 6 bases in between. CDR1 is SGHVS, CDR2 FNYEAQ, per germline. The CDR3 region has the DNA TGTGCCAGCAGCTTAGCGCTGCGCACCGGGGAGCTGTTTTTT. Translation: CASSLALRTGELFF.

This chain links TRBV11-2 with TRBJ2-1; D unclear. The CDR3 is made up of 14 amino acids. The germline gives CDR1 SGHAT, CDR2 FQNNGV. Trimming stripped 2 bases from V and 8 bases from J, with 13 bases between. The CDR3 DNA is TGTGCCAGCAGCTTACTACAGAATCGCTATGAGCAGTTCTTC. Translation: CASSLLQNRYEQFF.

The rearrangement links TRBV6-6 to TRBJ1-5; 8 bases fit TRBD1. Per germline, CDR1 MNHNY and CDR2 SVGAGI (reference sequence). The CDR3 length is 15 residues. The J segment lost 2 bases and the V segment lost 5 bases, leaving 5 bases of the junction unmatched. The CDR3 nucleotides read TGTGCCAGCAGTATGACAGGGGTGGGCAATCAGCCCCAGCATTTT. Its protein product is CASSMTGVGNQPQHF.

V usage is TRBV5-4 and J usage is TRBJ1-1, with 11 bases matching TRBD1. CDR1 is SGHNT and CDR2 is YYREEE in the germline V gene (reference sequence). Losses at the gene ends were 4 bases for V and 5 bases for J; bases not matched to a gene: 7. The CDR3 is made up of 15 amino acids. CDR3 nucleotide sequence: TGTGCCAGCAGCCAACAGGACAGGGGGCGTACTGAAGCTTTCTTT. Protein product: CASSQQDRGRTEAFF.

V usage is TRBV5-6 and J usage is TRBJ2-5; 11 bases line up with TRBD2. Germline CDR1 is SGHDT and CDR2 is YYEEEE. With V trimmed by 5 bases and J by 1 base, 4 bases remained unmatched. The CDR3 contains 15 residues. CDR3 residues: CASSRTSGPQETQYF. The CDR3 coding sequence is TGTGCCAGCAGTAGGACTAGCGGGCCCCAAGAGACCCAGTACTTC.

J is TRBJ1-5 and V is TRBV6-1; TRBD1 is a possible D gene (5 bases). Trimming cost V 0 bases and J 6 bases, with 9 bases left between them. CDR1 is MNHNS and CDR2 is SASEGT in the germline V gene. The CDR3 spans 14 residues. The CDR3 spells CASSEAGAGQPQHF. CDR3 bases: TGTGCCAGCAGTGAAGCAGGGGCCGGTCAGCCCCAGCATTTT.

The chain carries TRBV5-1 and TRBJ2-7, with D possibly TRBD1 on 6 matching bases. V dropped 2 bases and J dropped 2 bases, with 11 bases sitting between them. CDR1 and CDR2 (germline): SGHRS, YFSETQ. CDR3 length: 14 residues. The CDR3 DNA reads TGCGCCAGCAGCTTCGACAGGCCTCCCTACGAGCAGTACTTC. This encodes CASSFDRPPYEQYF.

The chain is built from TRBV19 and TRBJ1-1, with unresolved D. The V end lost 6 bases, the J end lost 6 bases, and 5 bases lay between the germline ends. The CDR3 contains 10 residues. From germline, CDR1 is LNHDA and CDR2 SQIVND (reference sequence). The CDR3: CASRSSEAFF. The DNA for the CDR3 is TGTGCCAGTAGGTCTTCTGAAGCTTTCTTT.

The CDR3 nucleotides are TGCAGCGGACTCCTCACAGATACGCAGTATTTT. Translating it yields CSGLLTDTQYF. J is TRBJ2-3 and V is TRBV29-1; the D is unclear. V lost 7 bases and J 2 bases, leaving 7 bases between the germline ends. CDR3 size: 11 residues. Germline V lookup: CDR1 SQVTM, CDR2 ANQGSEA.

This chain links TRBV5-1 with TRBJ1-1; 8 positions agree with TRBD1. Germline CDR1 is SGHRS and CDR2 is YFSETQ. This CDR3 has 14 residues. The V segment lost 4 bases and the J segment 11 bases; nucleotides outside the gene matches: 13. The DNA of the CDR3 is TGCGCCAGCAGCAGACCGGGACAGGACGGGGGTGCTTTCTTT. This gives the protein CASSRPGQDGGAFF.

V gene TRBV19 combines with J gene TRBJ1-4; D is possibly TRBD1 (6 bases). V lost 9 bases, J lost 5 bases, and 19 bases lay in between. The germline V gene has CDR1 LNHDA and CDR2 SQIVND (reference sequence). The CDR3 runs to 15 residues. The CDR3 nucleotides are TGTGCCAGCAGGGGAATAGGTGCGGACAATGAAAAACTGTTTTTT. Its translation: CASRGIGADNEKLFF.

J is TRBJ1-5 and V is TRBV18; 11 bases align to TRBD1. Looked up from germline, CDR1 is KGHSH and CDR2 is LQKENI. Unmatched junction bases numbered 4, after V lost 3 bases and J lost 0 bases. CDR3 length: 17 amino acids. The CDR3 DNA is TGTGCCAGCTCACCCGGGACAGGGGGGTTTAGCAATCAGCCCCAGCATTTT. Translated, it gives CASSPGTGGFSNQPQHF. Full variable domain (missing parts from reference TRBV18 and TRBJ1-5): NAGVMQNPRHLVRRRGQEARLRCSPMKGHSHVYWYRQLPEEGLKFMVYLQKENIIDESGMPKERFSAEFPKEGPSILRIQQVVRGDSAAYFCASSPGTGGFSNQPQHFGDGTRLSIL.

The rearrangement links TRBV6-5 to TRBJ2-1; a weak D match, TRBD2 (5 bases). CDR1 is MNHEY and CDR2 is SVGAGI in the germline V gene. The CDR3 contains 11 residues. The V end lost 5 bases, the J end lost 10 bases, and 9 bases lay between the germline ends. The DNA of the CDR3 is TGTGCCAGCAGTAACGGACTGGAGCAGTTCTTC. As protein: CASSNGLEQFF.

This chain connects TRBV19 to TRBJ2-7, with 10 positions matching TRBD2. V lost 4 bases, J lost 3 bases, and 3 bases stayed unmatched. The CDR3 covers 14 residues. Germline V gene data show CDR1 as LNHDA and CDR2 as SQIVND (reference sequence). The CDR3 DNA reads TGTGCCAGTAGTACCTCTAGCGGGGGCTACGAGCAGTACTTC. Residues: CASSTSSGGYEQYF.

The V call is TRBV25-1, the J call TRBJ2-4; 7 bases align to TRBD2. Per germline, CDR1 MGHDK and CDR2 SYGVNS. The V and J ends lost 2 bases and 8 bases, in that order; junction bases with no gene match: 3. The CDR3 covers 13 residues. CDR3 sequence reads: CASSEPGRDIQYF. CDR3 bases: TGTGCCAGCAGTGAACCAGGGAGGGACATTCAGTACTTC.

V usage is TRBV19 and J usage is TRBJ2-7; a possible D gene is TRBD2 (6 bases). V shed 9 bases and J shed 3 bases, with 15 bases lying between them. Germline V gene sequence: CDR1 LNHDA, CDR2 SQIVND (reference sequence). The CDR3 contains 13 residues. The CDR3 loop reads CASATRLDYEQYF. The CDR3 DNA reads TGTGCCAGCGCGACACGACTAGACTACGAGCAGTACTTC. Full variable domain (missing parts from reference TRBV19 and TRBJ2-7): DGGITQSPKYLFRKEGQNVTLSCEQNLNHDAMYWYRQDPGQGLRLIYYSQIVNDFQKGDIAEGYSVSREKKESFPLTVTSAQKNPTAFYLCASATRLDYEQYFGPGTRLTVT.

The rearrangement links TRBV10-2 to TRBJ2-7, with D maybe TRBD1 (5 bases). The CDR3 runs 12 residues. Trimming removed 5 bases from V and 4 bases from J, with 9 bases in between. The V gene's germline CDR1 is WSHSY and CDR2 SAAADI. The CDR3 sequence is CASSNRNYEQYF. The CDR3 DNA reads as TGCGCCAGCAGTAACAGGAATTACGAGCAGTACTTC.

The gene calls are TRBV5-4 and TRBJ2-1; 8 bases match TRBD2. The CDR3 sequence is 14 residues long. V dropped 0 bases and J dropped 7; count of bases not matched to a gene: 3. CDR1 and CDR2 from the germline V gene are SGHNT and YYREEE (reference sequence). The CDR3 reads CASSLAGGGNEQFF. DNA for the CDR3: TGTGCCAGCAGCTTGGCCGGGGGGGGAAATGAGCAGTTCTTC.

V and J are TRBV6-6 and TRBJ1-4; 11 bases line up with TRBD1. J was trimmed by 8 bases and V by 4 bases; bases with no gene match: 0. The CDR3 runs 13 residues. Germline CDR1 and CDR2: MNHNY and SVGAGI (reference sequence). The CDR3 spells CASSWTGGEKLFF. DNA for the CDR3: TGTGCCAGCAGTTGGACAGGGGGCGAAAAACTGTTTTTT.